The table lists the clone carrying this T cell receptor beta chain with a few counts. This specimen belongs to a study of blood T cells in healthy people across ages. The germline V and J ends were trimmed by 2 bases and 0 bases, with 7 bases remaining between them. The CDR3 has 14 residues. CDR1 and CDR2 from the germline V gene are ENHRY and SYGVKD. The authors ran a second PCR of roughly 6 to 11 cycles using a sample-barcoded 5' primer and a J-beta primer mix. In TCRdb, the 5' RACE reads were re-called with MiXCR into one record per CDR3 protein. The sample records hundreds of thousands of distinct CDR3 sequences, around 21% being singletons.

The sample comprised blood. The sequence was collected from a man in his sixties or seventies in good health. The J gene is TRBJ1-1, the V gene TRBV10-3; D is unclear. The CDR3 here is CAISEDGMNTEAFF. CDR3 in DNA: TGTGCCATCAGTGAGGACGGTATGAACACTGAAGCTTTCTTT.